These 8 T cell receptor beta chains were all obtained from the same sample, sequenced in a study of cytomegalovirus exposure and HLA in healthy donors. Use of 60 Vbeta and 13 Jbeta primers characterized the PCR. TCRdb keeps only in-frame clones here, not all; method: immunoSEQ multiplex PCR. The repertoire consists of fewer than 250,000 clones, with approximately 80% occurring once and the leading ten covering roughly 1.5%. Sequencing was carried out using PBMCs. All receptors derive from a girl under 18 in good health and CMV-seronegative.

This chain uses TRBV10-3 with TRBJ2-7; D perhaps matches TRBD2 (5 bases). CDR1 and CDR2 from the germline V gene are ENHRY and SYGVKD. Trimming took off 0 bases at V and 5 bases at J, with 17 bases between the two ends. The CDR3 covers 16 residues. The CDR3 nucleotides read TGTGCCATCAGTGAGTCGGATCGGGATTTAAGTAACGAGCAGTACTTC. This sequence encodes CAISESDRDLSNEQYF.

The gene calls are TRBV5-6 and TRBJ1-2; the D is unclear. CDR3 length: 16 residues. V lost 1 base to trimming and J lost 2 bases, with 15 bases between them. Germline CDR1 reads SGHDT; CDR2 reads YYEEEE. CDR3 nucleotides: TGTGCCAGCAGCTTGAGAGTGATACAGCTAAACTATGGCTACACCTTC. This encodes CASSLRVIQLNYGYTF.

The genes are TRBV28 and TRBJ1-3, with a possible D match to TRBD1 (5 bases). Germline values: CDR1 MDHEN, CDR2 SYDVKM. Trimming removed 5 bases at V and 0 bases at J, with 14 bases between. The CDR3 sequence is 16 residues long. CDR3 residues: CASSLPYGASGNTIYF. The CDR3 DNA reads TGTGCCAGCAGTCTACCTTATGGGGCCTCTGGAAACACCATATATTTT.

This chain connects TRBV5-6 to TRBJ2-7; TRBD2 aligns across 10 bases. The junction had 6 bases not matched to a gene; V was cut back by 4 bases and J by 2 bases. This CDR3 is 15 amino acids long. Germline V lookup: CDR1 SGHDT, CDR2 YYEEEE. In DNA form, the CDR3 reads TGTGCCAGCAGCCCCGGGACTAGCGTAACCTACGAGCAGTACTTC. Translation gives CASSPGTSVTYEQYF. The variable domain in full, completed from reference TRBV5-6 and TRBJ2-7, reads DAGVTQSPTHLIKTRGQQVTLRCSPKSGHDTVSWYQQALGQGPQFIFQYYEEEERQRGNFPDRFSGHQFPNYSSELNVNALLLGDSALYLCASSPGTSVTYEQYFGPGTRLTVT.

The chain has TRBV6-6 and TRBJ2-2, with 9 bases lining up with TRBD1. Germline assignment: CDR1 MNHNY and CDR2 SVGAGI (reference sequence). The V gene end was trimmed by 2 bases and the J gene end by 3 bases; junction bases not matched to a gene: 4. This CDR3 contains 16 residues. The CDR3 protein is CASSYRGQGYTGELFF. The CDR3 coding sequence is TGTGCCAGCAGTTACAGGGGACAGGGATACACCGGGGAGCTGTTTTTT.

V and J are TRBV6-5 and TRBJ1-1; no reliable D call. V dropped 0 bases and J dropped 0 bases, with 5 bases sitting between them. The CDR3 contains 14 residues. Looked up from germline, CDR1 is MNHEY and CDR2 is SVGAGI. CDR3 nucleotide sequence: TGTGCCAGCAGTTACTCGAAGCTGAACACTGAAGCTTTCTTT. Residues: CASSYSKLNTEAFF.

The chain recombines TRBV7-6 with TRBJ2-5; 11 bases agree with TRBD2. The better agreement between TRBJ2-7 and the DNA end casts doubt on the J call. The CDR3 runs to 15 residues. CDR1 is SGHVS, CDR2 FNYEAQ, per germline. CDR3 region: CASSLARLAGGEQYF. In DNA, the CDR3 is TGTGCCAGCAGCTTAGCGCGGCTAGCGGGGGGCGAGCAGTACTTC.

The table lists this clone with a count of one. The V gene is TRBV11-2, the J gene TRBJ2-5, with 10 bases aligning to TRBD2. In germline, CDR1 is SGHAT, CDR2 FQNNGV. The V gene end was trimmed by 5 bases and the J gene end by 0 bases; junction bases not matched to a gene: 9. The CDR3 has 17 residues. The CDR3, as DNA: TGTGCCAGCAGCCTATCCCTGAGCGGGGGGGACCAAGAGACCCAGTACTTC. It is translated as CASSLSLSGGDQETQYF.